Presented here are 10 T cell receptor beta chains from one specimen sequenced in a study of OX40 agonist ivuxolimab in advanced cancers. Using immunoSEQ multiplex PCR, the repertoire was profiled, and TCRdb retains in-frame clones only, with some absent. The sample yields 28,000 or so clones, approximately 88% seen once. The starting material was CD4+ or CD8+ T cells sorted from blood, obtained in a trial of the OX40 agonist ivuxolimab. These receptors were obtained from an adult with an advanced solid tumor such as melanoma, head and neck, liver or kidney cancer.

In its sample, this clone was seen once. The DNA for the CDR3 is TGTGCCAGCAGCTTTTTTCCGGGACAGGACTCACCCCTCCACTTT. As protein: CASSFFPGQDSPLHF. This chain links TRBV7-6 with TRBJ1-6; 8 bases match TRBD1. Germline trimming cut 3 bases from V and 10 bases from J; bases unmatched to any gene: 8. CDR1 and CDR2 (germline): SGHVS, FNYEAQ. The CDR3 runs 15 residues.

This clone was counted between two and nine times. The CDR3 spells CASSLWGGRPQHF. The CDR3 DNA follows: TGTGCCAGCAGTTTATGGGGGGGGCGGCCCCAGCATTTT. V and J are TRBV27 and TRBJ1-5; possible D gene TRBD1, 6 bases. The ends were cut back, 1 base at V and 9 bases at J, with 10 bases in the middle. The germline CDR1 and CDR2 sequences are MNHEY and SMNVEV (reference sequence). This CDR3 contains 13 residues.

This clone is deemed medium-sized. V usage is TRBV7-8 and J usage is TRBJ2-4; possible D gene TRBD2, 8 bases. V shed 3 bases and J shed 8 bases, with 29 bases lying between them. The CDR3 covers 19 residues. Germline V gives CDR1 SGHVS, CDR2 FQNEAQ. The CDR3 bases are TGTGCCAGCAGCTTCACAGTTGCTAGCGGGCTCAGGGGGAGGGACATTCAGTACTTC. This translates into CASSFTVASGLRGRDIQYF.

As DNA, the CDR3 is TGTGCCAGCAGTTTTTCCAACAGCCCTCACGAGCAGTACTTC. Its translation: CASSFSNSPHEQYF. The chain combines TRBV28 with TRBJ2-7; no reliable D call. The germline gives CDR1 MDHEN, CDR2 SYDVKM. Trimming cost V 3 bases and J 5 bases, with 14 bases left between them. The CDR3 is made up of 14 amino acids.

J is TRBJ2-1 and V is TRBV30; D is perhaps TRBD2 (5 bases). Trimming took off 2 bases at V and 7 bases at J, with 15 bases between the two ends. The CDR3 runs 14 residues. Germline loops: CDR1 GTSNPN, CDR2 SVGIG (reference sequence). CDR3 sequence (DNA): TGTGCCTGGAGTTTCGGCGTCGGGGAAAATGAGCAGTTCTTC. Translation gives CAWSFGVGENEQFF. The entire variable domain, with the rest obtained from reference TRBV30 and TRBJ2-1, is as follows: SQTIHQWPATLVQPVGSPLSLECTVEGTSNPNLYWYRQAAGRGLQLLFYSVGIGQISSEVPQNLSASRPQDRQFILSSKKLLLSDSGFYLCAWSFGVGENEQFFGPGTRLTVL.

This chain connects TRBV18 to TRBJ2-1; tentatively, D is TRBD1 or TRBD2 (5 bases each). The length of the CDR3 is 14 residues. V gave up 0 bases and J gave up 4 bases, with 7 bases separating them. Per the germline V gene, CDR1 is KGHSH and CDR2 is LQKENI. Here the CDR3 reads CASSPPGEYNEQFF. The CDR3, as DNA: TGTGCCAGCTCACCACCGGGGGAATACAATGAGCAGTTCTTC.

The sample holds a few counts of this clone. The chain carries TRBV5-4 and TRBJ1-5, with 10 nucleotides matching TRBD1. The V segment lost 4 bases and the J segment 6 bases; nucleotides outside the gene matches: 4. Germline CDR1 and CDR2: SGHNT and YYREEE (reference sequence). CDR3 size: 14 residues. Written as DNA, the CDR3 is TGTGCCAGCAGCCCCGGGACAGGGGTTCAGCCCCAGCATTTT. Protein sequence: CASSPGTGVQPQHF.

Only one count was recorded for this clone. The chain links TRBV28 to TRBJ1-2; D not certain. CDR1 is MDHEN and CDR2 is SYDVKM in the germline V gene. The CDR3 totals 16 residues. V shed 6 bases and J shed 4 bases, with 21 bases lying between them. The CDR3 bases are TGTGCCAGCAGCCCTGAGGGTCCTACACCTCTCTATGGCTACACCTTC. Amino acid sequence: CASSPEGPTPLYGYTF.

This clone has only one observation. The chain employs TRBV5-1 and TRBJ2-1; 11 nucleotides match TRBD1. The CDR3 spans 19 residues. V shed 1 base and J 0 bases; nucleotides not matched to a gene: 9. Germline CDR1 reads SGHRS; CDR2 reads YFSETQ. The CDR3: CASSLWRTGGPSSYNEQFF. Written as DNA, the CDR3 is TGCGCCAGCAGCTTGTGGCGGACAGGGGGCCCCAGCTCCTACAATGAGCAGTTCTTC. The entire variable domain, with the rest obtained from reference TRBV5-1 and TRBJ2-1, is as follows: KAGVTQTPRYLIKTRGQQVTLSCSPISGHRSVSWYQQTPGQGLQFLFEYFSETQRNKGNFPGRFSGRQFSNSRSEMNVSTLELGDSALYLCASSLWRTGGPSSYNEQFFGPGTRLTVL.

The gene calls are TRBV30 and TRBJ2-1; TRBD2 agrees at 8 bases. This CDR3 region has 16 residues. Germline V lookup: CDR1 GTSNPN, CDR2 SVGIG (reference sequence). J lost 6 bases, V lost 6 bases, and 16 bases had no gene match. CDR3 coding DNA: TGTGCCTGTACAATAGCTTCCGGGACTAGTGCCAATGAGCAGTTCTTC. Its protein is CACTIASGTSANEQFF.